A selection of T cell receptor beta chains follows, all from one sample in a study of T cells after yellow fever vaccination. TCRdb re-derived calls from the 5' RACE reads in MiXCR, one entry per CDR3 protein. Here the sample spans approximately 550,000 distinct CDR3 sequences, approximately 21% being singletons. The starting material was PBMCs, obtained 15 days after the yellow fever booster vaccination. The receptors were sampled from a man aged 25 to 45 who received the YFV17D yellow fever vaccine. Both conserved end residues are part of each CDR3. The order of the fields is CDR3 protein, CDR3 DNA, J gene, V gene, clone size, D gene. D genes are given only for firm matches. Some rows have no size entry. The others give once, few or many, or a class for an expanded clone.

CDR3: CSVIVAVGRETQYF
DNA: TGCAGCGTTATAGTGGCGGTGGGAAGAGAGACCCAGTACTTC
J: TRBJ2-5
V: TRBV29-1
size: .
D: .

CDR3: CASSLRRGQETQYF
DNA: TGTGCCAGCAGCTTACGGCGGGGGCAAGAGACCCAGTACTTC
J: TRBJ2-5
V: TRBV7-2
size: .
D: TRBD2

CDR3: CASSRTSGSFSEQFF
DNA: TGCGCCAGCAGTCGGACTAGCGGGAGTTTTTCAGAGCAGTTCTTC
J: TRBJ2-1
V: TRBV5-1
size: .
D: TRBD2

CDR3: CASSLGQYGEQYF
DNA: TGCGCCAGCAGCCTGGGACAGTATGGCGAGCAGTACTTC
J: TRBJ2-7
V: TRBV4-3
size: .
D: TRBD1

CDR3: CASSYSGIDTQYF
DNA: TGTGCCAGCAGTTACAGCGGGATCGATACGCAGTATTTT
J: TRBJ2-3
V: TRBV6-5
size: .
D: TRBD2

CDR3: CASSLLLGSLETQYF
DNA: TGCGCCAGCAGCTTGTTACTCGGAAGTTTAGAGACCCAGTACTTC
J: TRBJ2-5
V: TRBV5-1
size: .
D: .

CDR3: CASRGLLSSYNEQFF
DNA: TGTGCCAGCAGGGGACTTCTGAGCTCCTACAATGAGCAGTTCTTC
J: TRBJ2-1
V: TRBV2
size: .
D: .

CDR3: CASSDSESYNEQFF
DNA: TGTGCCAGCAGTGATAGCGAATCCTACAATGAGCAGTTCTTC
J: TRBJ2-1
V: TRBV25-1
size: .
D: .

CDR3: CASSLGQGDEQFF
DNA: TGCGCCAGCAGCTTAGGACAGGGCGATGAGCAGTTCTTC
J: TRBJ2-1
V: TRBV5-1
size: few
D: TRBD1

CDR3: CSARVSGRYTDTQYF
DNA: TGCAGTGCTAGAGTTAGCGGGAGGTACACAGATACGCAGTATTTT
J: TRBJ2-3
V: TRBV20-1
size: few
D: TRBD2

CDR3: CATRLSSYNEQFF
DNA: TGTGCCACCAGGTTGAGCTCCTACAATGAGCAGTTCTTC
J: TRBJ2-1
V: TRBV10-3
size: .
D: .

CDR3: CASSYRREETQYF
DNA: TGTGCCAGCAGTTACAGGAGAGAAGAGACCCAGTACTTC
J: TRBJ2-5
V: TRBV12-3/TRBV12-4
size: .
D: .

CDR3: CASSIDGWETQYF
DNA: TGTGCCAGTAGTATAGATGGTTGGGAGACCCAGTACTTC
J: TRBJ2-5
V: TRBV19
size: .
D: .

CDR3: CASSSRDYSAQTYEQYF
DNA: TGTGCCAGCAGCTCCCGAGATTACAGCGCCCAGACCTACGAGCAGTACTTC
J: TRBJ2-7
V: TRBV7-8
size: .
D: .

CDR3: CSAKEDSEYGYTF
DNA: TGCAGTGCGAAGGAGGACAGCGAATATGGCTACACCTTC
J: TRBJ1-2
V: TRBV20-1
size: few
D: .

CDR3: CSASQGLNQPQHF
DNA: TGCAGTGCTAGCCAGGGCCTCAATCAGCCCCAGCATTTT
J: TRBJ1-5
V: TRBV20-1
size: .
D: .

CDR3: CASSLQSGYNEQFF
DNA: TGTGCCAGCAGCTTACAATCGGGATACAATGAGCAGTTCTTC
J: TRBJ2-1
V: TRBV7-2
size: .
D: .

CDR3: CASIGTGELFF
DNA: TGTGCCAGCATAGGCACCGGGGAGCTGTTTTTT
J: TRBJ2-2
V: TRBV2
size: few
D: .

CDR3: CASSPTPVAGGAYEQYF
DNA: TGTGCCAGCAGCCCAACACCGGTAGCGGGAGGGGCCTACGAGCAGTACTTC
J: TRBJ2-7
V: TRBV3-1
size: .
D: TRBD2

CDR3: CASSPWSHYEQYF
DNA: TGCGCCAGCAGCCCCTGGAGTCACTACGAGCAGTACTTC
J: TRBJ2-7
V: TRBV5-1
size: few
D: .

CDR3: CASSIITSGVFHTSTDTQYF
DNA: TGTGCCAGCAGCATCATCACTAGCGGAGTATTCCATACTAGCACAGATACGCAGTATTTT
J: TRBJ2-3
V: TRBV5-6
size: few
D: TRBD2

CDR3: CTSRGGPATRGFTDTQYF
DNA: TGCACCAGCAGGGGCGGACCCGCGACTAGAGGATTCACAGATACGCAGTATTTT
J: TRBJ2-3
V: TRBV1
size: .
D: .

CDR3: CASHPGTYEQYF
DNA: TGTGCCAGCCACCCAGGGACGTACGAGCAGTACTTC
J: TRBJ2-7
V: TRBV6-2/TRBV6-3
size: .
D: .

CDR3: CASSPPGWWTEAFF
DNA: TGTGCCAGCAGCCCGCCGGGGTGGTGGACTGAAGCTTTCTTT
J: TRBJ1-1
V: TRBV11-2
size: few
D: .

CDR3: CSVAGLAEAYEQYF
DNA: TGCAGCGTGGCGGGACTAGCGGAGGCCTACGAGCAGTACTTC
J: TRBJ2-7
V: TRBV29-1
size: .
D: TRBD2

CDR3: CASKISGSYEQFF
DNA: TGCGCCAGCAAGATTAGCGGGAGTTATGAGCAGTTCTTC
J: TRBJ2-1
V: TRBV5-1
size: .
D: TRBD2

CDR3: CASSPDSPTDTQYF
DNA: TGTGCCAGCAGCCCGGACAGCCCCACAGATACGCAGTATTTT
J: TRBJ2-3
V: TRBV5-5
size: many
D: .

CDR3: CASSVGKSERDYSNQPQHF
DNA: TGTGCCAGCAGTGTAGGAAAAAGCGAGCGGGATTATAGCAATCAGCCCCAGCATTTT
J: TRBJ1-5
V: TRBV6-1
size: .
D: .

CDR3: CSAVPSGRAYNEQFF
DNA: TGCAGTGCCGTACCTAGCGGGAGGGCGTACAATGAGCAGTTCTTC
J: TRBJ2-1
V: TRBV20-1
size: .
D: TRBD2

CDR3: CASSRTSALKASTDTQYF
DNA: TGTGCCAGCAGTCGGACTAGCGCATTAAAGGCTAGCACAGATACGCAGTATTTT
J: TRBJ2-3
V: TRBV6-9
size: few
D: TRBD2

CDR3: CASTTEYEQYF
DNA: TGTGCCAGCACCACAGAGTACGAGCAGTACTTC
J: TRBJ2-7
V: TRBV28
size: few
D: .